The 26 T cell receptor beta chains below all came from one sample that was sequenced in a study of cytomegalovirus exposure and HLA in healthy donors. The PCR used 60 Vbeta and 13 Jbeta primers. Method: immunoSEQ multiplex PCR; TCRdb's copy keeps in-frame clones and lacks some. The sample has about 140,000 clones, and its top ten clones hold about 0.96%. Sequencing was carried out using PBMCs. Receptor source: a male donor in good health and CMV-seronegative.

V gene TRBV7-2 combines with J gene TRBJ2-1; tentative D call: TRBD2 (7 bases). V was clipped by 7 bases and J by 0 bases, with 16 bases between them. The germline V gene encodes CDR1 SGHTA and CDR2 FQGNSA. The CDR3 sequence is 16 residues long. CDR3 residues: CASNTPGGFSYNEQFF. The CDR3 DNA reads as TGTGCCAGCAACACCCCGGGGGGCTTCTCCTACAATGAGCAGTTCTTC.

The rearrangement joins TRBV29-1 to TRBJ2-2, with TRBD1 matching over 10 bases. Trimming took 7 bases from V and 6 from J; bases not matched to a gene: 8. The CDR3 spans 14 residues. Germline loops: CDR1 SQVTM, CDR2 ANQGSEA. CDR3 region: CSALRDRGAGELFF. The CDR3 DNA reads as TGCAGCGCCCTCCGGGACAGGGGAGCCGGGGAGCTGTTTTTT.

The DNA of the CDR3 is TGTGCCAGCAGCCAAGATAAGGGCAGGGGCCATGAGCAGTTCTTC. Translation: CASSQDKGRGHEQFF. The chain couples TRBV14 to TRBJ2-1, with D possibly being TRBD1 (6 bases). The germline V and J ends were trimmed by 0 bases and 8 bases, with 14 bases remaining between them. The CDR3 loop spans 15 amino acids. Germline V lookup: CDR1 SGHDN, CDR2 FVKESK.

The chain is built from TRBV2 and TRBJ1-2; 8 bases map to TRBD1. From germline, CDR1 is SNHLY and CDR2 FYNNEI. The CDR3 runs 16 residues. Trimming took 5 bases from V and 5 from J; bases not matched to a gene: 13. The CDR3 protein is CASSPDRAREGYGYTF. For the CDR3, the DNA is TGTGCCAGCAGTCCGGACAGGGCCCGTGAGGGGTATGGCTACACCTTC.

V and J are TRBV5-1 and TRBJ1-2; D remains ambiguous. CDR1 is SGHRS, CDR2 YFSETQ, per germline. With 0 bases removed from V and 2 bases from J, the gap between germline ends came to 8 bases. This CDR3 is 14 amino acids long. The CDR3 here is CASSLGHGNYGYTF. The DNA of the CDR3 is TGCGCCAGCAGCTTGGGACACGGCAACTATGGCTACACCTTC.

The chain has TRBV1 and TRBJ2-2; the table's TRBD1 call for D was not verified on the DNA. TRBV1 is recorded as a pseudogene. The CDR3 length is 17 residues. The CDR3 bases are TGCACCAGCAGCCACAACCGACAGGGGGCGGACACCGGGGAGCTGTTTTTT. Encoded protein: CTSSHNRQGADTGELFF.

The chain has TRBV13 and TRBJ2-5; 9 positions match TRBD1. The CDR3 is made up of 15 amino acids. The germline CDR1 and CDR2 sequences are PRHDT and FYEKMQ (reference sequence). Trimming took 1 base from V and 5 from J; bases not matched to a gene: 5. CDR3 amino acids: CASSLVQGAGETQYF. The CDR3 DNA sequence: TGTGCCAGCAGCTTAGTACAGGGGGCTGGGGAGACCCAGTACTTC.

This chain connects TRBV9 to TRBJ2-2; 8 bases agree with TRBD1. Trimming cost V 3 bases and J 1 base; bases outside gene matches: 8. The CDR3 sequence is 17 residues long. The V gene's germline CDR1 is SGDLS and CDR2 YYNGEE. The CDR3 bases are TGTGCCAGCAGCGGGAGGCAGGGGGCTATGAACACCGGGGAGCTGTTTTTT. Its protein is CASSGRQGAMNTGELFF.

CDR3 in amino acids: CASSGDKAETQYF. Here the CDR3 DNA reads TGTGCCAGCAGTGGAGATAAAGCGGAGACCCAGTACTTC. The V gene is TRBV2, the J gene TRBJ2-5, with D uncertain. Trimming shortened V by 4 bases and J by 5 bases, and 11 bases separated the two germline ends. This CDR3 is built from 13 residues. The germline CDR1 and CDR2 sequences are SNHLY and FYNNEI.

The rearrangement joins TRBV7-9 to TRBJ1-1; D remains ambiguous. CDR1 is SEHNR, CDR2 FQNEAQ, per germline (reference sequence). V was pared by 2 bases and J by 2 bases, with 6 bases between. There are 13 residues in the CDR3. The CDR3 DNA reads TGTGCCAGCAGCTTATTAATTAACACTGAAGCTTTCTTT. Translated: CASSLLINTEAFF.

The J gene is TRBJ2-7, the V gene TRBV6-5; 8 bases agree with TRBD1. From germline, CDR1 is MNHEY and CDR2 SVGAGI. V lost 1 base and J lost 1; bases outside the gene matches: 6. The CDR3 is made up of 16 amino acids. The CDR3: CASSYFGTGYSYEQYF. The CDR3 nucleotides are TGTGCCAGCAGTTACTTTGGGACAGGTTATTCCTACGAGCAGTACTTC.

The rearrangement joins TRBV4-3 to TRBJ2-7; perhaps TRBD1 as D (6 bases). CDR1 and CDR2 from the germline V gene are LGHNA and YSLEER. This CDR3 is 15 amino acids long. The V end lost 3 bases, the J end lost 3 bases, and 15 bases lay between the germline ends. CDR3 residues: CASSQTGPYDYEQYF. The CDR3 DNA sequence: TGCGCCAGCAGCCAGACAGGTCCCTATGACTACGAGCAGTACTTC.

This chain links TRBV14 with TRBJ1-1, with 9 nucleotides matching TRBD1. V trimming: 6 bases; J trimming: 1 base; junction bases outside the gene matches: 15. Germline values: CDR1 SGHDN, CDR2 FVKESK. The CDR3 loop spans 18 amino acids. The CDR3 DNA reads as TGTGCCAGCAGACCTACCATCCGGGACAGGGAAGCGAACACTGAAGCTTTCTTT. It translates to CASRPTIRDREANTEAFF.

This chain connects TRBV6-5 to TRBJ1-1; the D is unclear. The V end was cut by 2 bases, the J end by 8 bases, with 9 bases between. This CDR3 has 12 residues. Germline CDR1 reads MNHEY; CDR2 reads SVGAGI. DNA of the CDR3: TGTGCCAGCAGTTACGATCGCAGGGAAGCTTTCTTT. Its protein product is CASSYDRREAFF.

The chain joins TRBV19 to TRBJ1-2; D is perhaps TRBD1 (5 bases). The CDR3 consists of 12 residues. Trimming removed 5 bases at V and 4 bases at J, with 8 bases between. Germline V lookup: CDR1 LNHDA, CDR2 SQIVND (reference sequence). CDR3 sequence (DNA): TGTGCCAGTAGTCGACAGTCCTATGGCTACACCTTC. It codes for CASSRQSYGYTF.

CDR3 DNA: TGTGCCAGCTCACCAGTTCCAGCTTCAGGGGGAGTGGGGGAGCAGTACTTC. Protein sequence: CASSPVPASGGVGEQYF. This chain links TRBV18 with TRBJ2-7, with 7 nucleotides matching TRBD1. Unmatched junction bases numbered 17, after V lost 2 bases and J lost 7 bases. This CDR3 spans 17 amino acids. Germline V lookup: CDR1 KGHSH, CDR2 LQKENI.

The chain is built from TRBV2 and TRBJ1-2; TRBD1 matches at 9 bases. CDR1 and CDR2 (germline): SNHLY, FYNNEI. V lost 0 bases to trimming and J lost 2 bases; unmatched junction nucleotides: 1. There are 15 residues in the CDR3. The CDR3 protein is CASSEAGQGNYGYTF. In DNA, the CDR3 is TGTGCCAGCAGTGAAGCGGGACAGGGAAACTATGGCTACACCTTC.

This chain uses TRBV25-1 with TRBJ2-7, with D possibly matching TRBD2 (6 bases). With 9 bases removed from V and 6 bases from J, the gap between germline ends came to 18 bases. CDR3 size: 13 residues. Germline V gives CDR1 MGHDK, CDR2 SYGVNS. CDR3 nucleotide sequence: TGTGCCAGTTTGAAGGCGGGGTATCGCGAGCAGTACTTC. As protein: CASLKAGYREQYF.

The chain employs TRBV5-1 and TRBJ1-1; 7 bases agree with TRBD1. The J segment lost 3 bases and the V segment lost 0 bases, leaving 8 bases of the junction unmatched. CDR1 and CDR2 from the germline V gene are SGHRS and YFSETQ. CDR3 size: 16 residues. The CDR3, as DNA: TGCGCCAGCAGCTTGGAGCCAGGGGGATTGGACACTGAAGCTTTCTTT. As protein: CASSLEPGGLDTEAFF.

This chain joins TRBV5-1 and TRBJ1-5; a possible D gene is TRBD1 (5 bases). The ends were cut back, 0 bases at V and 0 bases at J, with 7 bases in the middle. Germline loops: CDR1 SGHRS, CDR2 YFSETQ. The length of the CDR3 is 15 residues. The CDR3 here is CASSLAGGSNQPQHF. The CDR3 DNA follows: TGCGCCAGCAGCTTGGCCGGGGGTAGCAATCAGCCCCAGCATTTT.

The V and J genes are TRBV5-1 and TRBJ2-1, with 7 bases that match TRBD2. The V and J ends lost 1 base and 5 bases, in that order; junction bases with no gene match: 6. CDR1 SGHRS and CDR2 YFSETQ come from the germline V gene. The CDR3 has 15 residues. The CDR3 loop is CASSLRDYRDNEQFF. The CDR3 DNA sequence: TGCGCCAGCAGCTTGAGGGACTACAGAGACAATGAGCAGTTCTTC.

This chain links TRBV29-1 with TRBJ1-3; 7 bases are a match to TRBD1. Trimming cost V 6 bases and J 0 bases; bases outside gene matches: 8. CDR1 and CDR2 (germline): SQVTM, ANQGSEA. The CDR3 covers 15 residues. The CDR3 DNA reads as TGCAGCGTCGTGACAGGGCCTAACTCTGGAAACACCATATATTTT. It encodes CSVVTGPNSGNTIYF.

Details on this clone: Distinct nucleotide sequences in the sample also encode this CDR3. V and J are TRBV7-2 and TRBJ1-2; tentatively, D is TRBD1 (5 bases). Between the trimmed V and J ends, which lost 1 base and 1 base, there was a span of 7 bases. Germline V gives CDR1 SGHTA, CDR2 FQGNSA. The CDR3 runs to 14 residues. Here the CDR3 reads CASSLGGGNYGYTF. CDR3 sequence (DNA): TGTGCCAGCAGCTTAGGCGGGGGTAACTATGGCTACACCTTC.

The chain combines TRBV19 with TRBJ2-7; the match to TRBD2 covers 10 bases. Germline CDR1 is LNHDA and CDR2 is SQIVND (reference sequence). This CDR3 comprises 16 residues. The ends lost 4 bases at V and 3 bases at J; junction bases unmatched: 9. The CDR3: CASSRVPGLASYEQYF. CDR3 bases: TGTGCCAGTAGTAGGGTGCCGGGACTAGCGAGCTACGAGCAGTACTTC. Full variable domain (outside the CDR3, taken from reference TRBV19 and TRBJ2-7): DGGITQSPKYLFRKEGQNVTLSCEQNLNHDAMYWYRQDPGQGLRLIYYSQIVNDFQKGDIAEGYSVSREKKESFPLTVTSAQKNPTAFYLCASSRVPGLASYEQYFGPGTRLTVT.

This chain uses TRBV6-5 with TRBJ2-7; no firm D call. The CDR3 runs to 11 residues. The germline CDR1 and CDR2 sequences are MNHEY and SVGAGI. V shed 3 bases and J shed 4 bases, with 4 bases lying between them. CDR3 protein: CASSYRYEQYF. For the CDR3, the DNA is TGTGCCAGCAGTTATCGGTACGAGCAGTACTTC.

The chain couples TRBV5-6 to TRBJ2-2; 8 positions match TRBD1. CDR1 is SGHDT, CDR2 YYEEEE, per germline. The ends lost 4 bases at V and 2 bases at J; junction bases unmatched: 7. The CDR3 is made up of 16 amino acids. The CDR3 coding sequence is TGTGCCAGCAGCCCGCTTGGGACAGGAAACACCGGGGAGCTGTTTTTT. Translation: CASSPLGTGNTGELFF. Together with reference TRBV5-6 and TRBJ2-2, the CDR3 gives the full variable domain: DAGVTQSPTHLIKTRGQQVTLRCSPKSGHDTVSWYQQALGQGPQFIFQYYEEEERQRGNFPDRFSGHQFPNYSSELNVNALLLGDSALYLCASSPLGTGNTGELFFGEGSRLTVL.